This T cell receptor (beta chain) derives from a study of T cell changes during pregnancy in multiple sclerosis. The data were produced by immunoSEQ multiplex PCR, yet TCRdb's version contains in-frame clones alone and is incomplete. The sample lists around 30,000 clones; over 80% were seen once. V was pared by 3 bases and J by 8 bases, with 14 bases of the junction left unmatched. Germline loops: CDR1 MGHRA, CDR2 YSYEKL. This CDR3 is built from 17 residues. The sample here was CD8+ T cells from peripheral blood mononuclear cells, taken in the first trimester of pregnancy. This TCR derives from a female donor with multiple sclerosis, enrolled in a pregnancy study. This chain joins TRBV4-1 and TRBJ2-1; 9 bases agree with TRBD1. In DNA form, the CDR3 reads TGCGCCAGCAGCCACGATGTATCACAGGGGGCCGGCGATGAGCAGTTCTTC. Translating gives CASSHDVSQGAGDEQFF.